One and the same sample provided the 25 T cell receptor beta chains below, sequenced in a study of cytomegalovirus exposure and HLA in healthy donors. This PCR relied on a set of 60 Vbeta primers and 13 Jbeta primers. Repertoires were generated with immunoSEQ multiplex PCR, while TCRdb's copy carries only in-frame clones and drops some. The table has around 200,000 clones, roughly 85% seen once. The source material was PBMCs. These receptors were collected from a woman aged 25 to 39 in good health and CMV-seropositive.

The chain links TRBV6-5 to TRBJ2-7; D may be TRBD2 (7 bases). Trimming took off 7 bases at V and 7 bases at J, with 20 bases between the two ends. The CDR3 contains 14 residues. Germline CDR1 reads MNHEY; CDR2 reads SVGAGI. The CDR3 region has the DNA TGTGCCAGCACCAAAGGACCGGGGGGCGCGGAGCAGTACTTC. Translated: CASTKGPGGAEQYF.

About this clone: The identical CDR3 is also encoded by other nucleotide sequences in the sample. The rearrangement joins TRBV11-2 to TRBJ1-1; 8 bases match TRBD1. J gave up 1 base and V 4 bases, and 5 bases lay outside the gene matches. Looked up from germline, CDR1 is SGHAT and CDR2 is FQNNGV. The CDR3 covers 15 residues. The DNA of the CDR3 is TGTGCCAGCAGCTCAAGACAGGGGCGGAACACTGAAGCTTTCTTT. It codes for CASSSRQGRNTEAFF.

V gene TRBV5-8 combines with J gene TRBJ1-5; TRBD1 agrees at 9 bases. V was clipped by 4 bases and J by 7 bases; unmatched bases: 15. The CDR3 runs 17 residues. The germline V gene encodes CDR1 SGHTS and CDR2 YDEGEE. This CDR3 reads CASSLSEDRGYQQPQHF. The CDR3, as DNA: TGTGCCAGCAGCCTGAGCGAGGACAGGGGATATCAACAGCCCCAGCATTTT.

The rearrangement joins TRBV5-8 to TRBJ2-1, with TRBD1 as a possible D gene (6 bases). Germline V gene lookup returns CDR1 SGHTS and CDR2 YDEGEE. CDR3 length equals 15 residues. V was shortened by 0 bases and J by 0 bases, with 7 bases between the two germline ends. The CDR3 reads CASSLVGGSYNEQFF. CDR3 DNA: TGTGCCAGCAGCTTGGTAGGGGGCTCCTACAATGAGCAGTTCTTC.

About this clone itself: One end of the junction varies from germline; a read error may be responsible. The genes are TRBV27 and TRBJ1-2; TRBD1 might be the D (5 bases). In germline, CDR1 is MNHEY, CDR2 SMNVEV (reference sequence). The CDR3 runs 9 residues. For the CDR3, the DNA is TGTGCCAGCAGTCCACAGGTTTTCTTC. Translating gives CASSPQVFF.

The chain links TRBV11-2 to TRBJ2-5, with D tentatively TRBD2 (6 bases). V dropped 4 bases and J dropped 3 bases, with 9 bases sitting between them. This CDR3 contains 13 residues. The germline CDR1 and CDR2 sequences are SGHAT and FQNNGV. The CDR3 loop is CASSYWGEETQYF. Written as DNA, the CDR3 is TGTGCCAGCAGCTATTGGGGGGAAGAGACCCAGTACTTC.

Concerning this clone itself: The sample holds other DNA sequences that translate to the same CDR3. The V and J genes are TRBV9 and TRBJ1-1, with D hard to call. V was pared by 3 bases and J by 0 bases, with 15 bases between. Looked up from germline, CDR1 is SGDLS and CDR2 is YYNGEE. The CDR3 has 16 residues. The CDR3 reads CASSGGAGTMNTEAFF. In DNA form, the CDR3 reads TGTGCCAGCAGCGGCGGAGCGGGCACCATGAACACTGAAGCTTTCTTT.

The chain couples TRBV5-1 to TRBJ1-4; D unclear. Trimming removed 4 bases from V and 10 bases from J, with 20 bases in between. The CDR3 has 15 amino acids. Germline V gene lookup returns CDR1 SGHRS and CDR2 YFSETQ. As DNA, the CDR3 is TGCGCCAGCAGCCCCATGGTTGGGGATGGAGGAAAACTGTTTTTT. Protein sequence: CASSPMVGDGGKLFF.

This clone was detected only once. V gene TRBV27 combines with J gene TRBJ2-7; possible D gene TRBD1, 5 bases. Looked up from germline, CDR1 is MNHEY and CDR2 is SMNVEV (reference sequence). This CDR3 has 14 amino acids. V lost 9 bases, J lost 1 base, and 16 bases lay in between. Written as DNA, the CDR3 is TGTGCCAGTTCTTTAGGGGCTGGATCCTACGAGCAGTACTTC. Translating gives CASSLGAGSYEQYF.

The chain employs TRBV6-6 and TRBJ1-2; 9 nucleotides match TRBD1. The V gene's germline CDR1 is MNHNY and CDR2 SVGAGI (reference sequence). The CDR3 is 15 residues long. V was clipped by 5 bases and J by 4 bases; unmatched bases: 8. DNA for the CDR3: TGTGCCAGCAGTGTTCACAGGGGGCGCGGCTATGGCTACACCTTC. The encoded protein is CASSVHRGRGYGYTF.

The genes are TRBV5-8 and TRBJ1-6; 7 bases align to TRBD1. Germline-derived CDR1 and CDR2 are SGHTS and YDEGEE. The CDR3 spans 14 residues. With 7 bases clipped from V and 7 bases from J, the junction kept 8 bases outside the gene matches. DNA for the CDR3: TGTGCCAGCTTCAAGACAGGGAAGAATTCACCCCTCCACTTT. Translation: CASFKTGKNSPLHF.

The V gene is TRBV5-1, the J gene TRBJ2-2; tentative D call: TRBD2 (6 bases). V gave up 3 bases and J gave up 0 bases, with 9 bases separating them. From germline, CDR1 is SGHRS and CDR2 YFSETQ. CDR3 length: 15 residues. CDR3 in amino acids: CASSWGTSNTGELFF. For the CDR3, the DNA is TGCGCCAGCAGCTGGGGGACTTCGAACACCGGGGAGCTGTTTTTT.

V is TRBV10-3 and J is TRBJ1-1, with 7 bases fitting TRBD1. From germline, CDR1 is ENHRY and CDR2 SYGVKD. This CDR3 has 15 residues. V trimming: 10 bases; J trimming: 3 bases; junction bases outside the gene matches: 14. The CDR3 DNA sequence: TGTGCCACCCGCGCATCGACAGGGCTAGACACTGAAGCTTTCTTT. It codes for CATRASTGLDTEAFF.

The gene calls are TRBV6-1 and TRBJ1-5, with D possibly matching TRBD1 (5 bases). Germline CDR1 and CDR2: MNHNS and SASEGT. With 10 bases removed from V and 3 bases from J, the gap between germline ends came to 13 bases. The CDR3 loop spans 13 amino acids. DNA for the CDR3: TGTGCCACCGGGCAGGACACCAATCAGCCCCAGCATTTT. This translates into CATGQDTNQPQHF.

This clone has more than one count but fewer than ten. The chain links TRBV19 to TRBJ2-5; possibly TRBD1 for D (5 bases). This CDR3 is built from 15 residues. Trimming stripped 5 bases from V and 5 bases from J, with 18 bases between. The V gene's germline CDR1 is LNHDA and CDR2 SQIVND (reference sequence). The chain's CDR3 is CASSPRTSLGETQYF. The CDR3 nucleotides read TGTGCCAGTAGTCCCCGGACATCTCTAGGCGAGACCCAGTACTTC. Full variable domain (outside the CDR3, taken from reference TRBV19 and TRBJ2-5): DGGITQSPKYLFRKEGQNVTLSCEQNLNHDAMYWYRQDPGQGLRLIYYSQIVNDFQKGDIAEGYSVSREKKESFPLTVTSAQKNPTAFYLCASSPRTSLGETQYFGPGTRLLVL.

The V and J genes are TRBV5-1 and TRBJ2-3, with D unclear. V was shortened by 4 bases and J by 0 bases, with 9 bases between the two germline ends. The CDR3 is 14 amino acids. Germline V gives CDR1 SGHRS, CDR2 YFSETQ. In DNA, the CDR3 is TGCGCCAGCAGCCCGTTCTCTAGCACAGATACGCAGTATTTT. This translates into CASSPFSSTDTQYF.

This chain uses TRBV10-3 with TRBJ1-5; D might be TRBD1 (6 bases). Between the trimmed V and J ends, which lost 4 bases and 3 bases, there was a span of 10 bases. The CDR3 is 14 amino acids. Per the germline V gene, CDR1 is ENHRY and CDR2 is SYGVKD. The DNA of the CDR3 is TGTGCCATCAGTGCAGCAGGGGTCAATCAGCCCCAGCATTTT. Translation: CAISAAGVNQPQHF.

This clone occurred a few times. V usage is TRBV7-9 and J usage is TRBJ2-2, with 9 bases aligning to TRBD1. Germline CDR1 is SEHNR and CDR2 is FQNEAQ (reference sequence). The CDR3 contains 16 residues. Germline trimming cut 5 bases from V and 7 bases from J; bases unmatched to any gene: 11. CDR3 region: CASSPREGQGNGELFF. The CDR3 bases are TGTGCCAGCAGCCCAAGAGAGGGACAGGGCAACGGGGAGCTGTTTTTT.

The chain uses TRBV6-5 and TRBJ2-3; tentative D call: TRBD2 (5 bases). CDR1 is MNHEY, CDR2 SVGAGI, per germline. Trimming took off 6 bases at V and 6 bases at J, with 13 bases between the two ends. The CDR3 extends over 13 amino acids. The CDR3 DNA follows: TGTGCCAGCAGCCACCCTCGAGGGGATACGCAGTATTTT. Translated, it gives CASSHPRGDTQYF.

This chain joins TRBV30 and TRBJ1-2; 10 nucleotides line up with TRBD1. The length of the CDR3 is 12 residues. Trimming removed 4 bases from V and 8 bases from J; junction bases left unmatched: 4. The germline V gene encodes CDR1 GTSNPN and CDR2 SVGIG (reference sequence). DNA for the CDR3: TGTGCCTGGATCGGGACAGGGGACGGCTACACCTTC. Residues: CAWIGTGDGYTF.

This clone was observed a few times. The V call is TRBV11-3, the J call TRBJ1-1; 10 bases align to TRBD1. V gave up 8 bases and J gave up 9 bases; unmatched junction bases: 12. There are 14 residues in the CDR3. Germline CDR1 SGHNT, CDR2 YENEEA. CDR3 region: CASGVPGQGNKAFF. For the CDR3, the DNA is TGTGCCAGCGGGGTCCCGGGACAGGGGAACAAAGCTTTCTTT.

This clone was detected only once. This rearrangement joins TRBV19 to TRBJ2-7; 9 bases fit TRBD2. CDR3 length: 13 amino acids. CDR1 is LNHDA, CDR2 SQIVND, per germline (reference sequence). The J segment lost 2 bases and the V segment lost 5 bases, leaving 1 base of the junction unmatched. CDR3 nucleotides: TGTGCCAGTAGTCCTAGCGGGACCTACGAGCAGTACTTC. Translated, it gives CASSPSGTYEQYF.

The chain joins TRBV6-5 to TRBJ1-1; no reliable D call. CDR3 length equals 13 residues. Trimming pared 2 bases from V and 2 bases from J, leaving 6 bases between. Germline values: CDR1 MNHEY, CDR2 SVGAGI. CDR3 loop: CASSYVSNTEAFF. The CDR3 DNA reads TGTGCCAGCAGTTACGTGTCTAACACTGAAGCTTTCTTT.

V and J are TRBV5-6 and TRBJ1-5, with D perhaps matching TRBD1 (6 bases). The V end was cut by 2 bases, the J end by 5 bases, with 11 bases between. The CDR3 has 14 amino acids. The germline CDR1 and CDR2 sequences are SGHDT and YYEEEE. CDR3 in amino acids: CASSFRGIHQPQHF. CDR3 nucleotide sequence: TGTGCCAGCAGCTTCAGGGGTATCCATCAGCCCCAGCATTTT.

The chain recombines TRBV25-1 with TRBJ1-1; 8 bases align to TRBD1. V lost 2 bases to trimming and J lost 2 bases; unmatched junction nucleotides: 4. CDR3 length: 15 amino acids. Germline lookup yields CDR1 MGHDK and CDR2 SYGVNS. The CDR3 reads CASSERDRLNTEAFF. In DNA, the CDR3 is TGTGCCAGCAGTGAAAGGGACAGGCTAAACACTGAAGCTTTCTTT.